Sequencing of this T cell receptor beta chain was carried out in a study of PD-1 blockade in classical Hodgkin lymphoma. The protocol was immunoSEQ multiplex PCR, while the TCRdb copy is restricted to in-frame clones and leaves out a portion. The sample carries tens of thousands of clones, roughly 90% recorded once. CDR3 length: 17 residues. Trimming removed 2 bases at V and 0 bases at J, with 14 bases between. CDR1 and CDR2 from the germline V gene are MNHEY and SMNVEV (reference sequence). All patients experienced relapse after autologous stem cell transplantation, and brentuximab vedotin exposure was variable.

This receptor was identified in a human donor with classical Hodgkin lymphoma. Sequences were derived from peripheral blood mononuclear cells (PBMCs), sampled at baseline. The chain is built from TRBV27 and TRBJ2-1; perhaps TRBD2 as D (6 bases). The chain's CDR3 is CASSLVPLANSYNEQFF. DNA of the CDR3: TGTGCCAGCAGTTTAGTGCCCCTAGCGAACTCCTACAATGAGCAGTTCTTC.